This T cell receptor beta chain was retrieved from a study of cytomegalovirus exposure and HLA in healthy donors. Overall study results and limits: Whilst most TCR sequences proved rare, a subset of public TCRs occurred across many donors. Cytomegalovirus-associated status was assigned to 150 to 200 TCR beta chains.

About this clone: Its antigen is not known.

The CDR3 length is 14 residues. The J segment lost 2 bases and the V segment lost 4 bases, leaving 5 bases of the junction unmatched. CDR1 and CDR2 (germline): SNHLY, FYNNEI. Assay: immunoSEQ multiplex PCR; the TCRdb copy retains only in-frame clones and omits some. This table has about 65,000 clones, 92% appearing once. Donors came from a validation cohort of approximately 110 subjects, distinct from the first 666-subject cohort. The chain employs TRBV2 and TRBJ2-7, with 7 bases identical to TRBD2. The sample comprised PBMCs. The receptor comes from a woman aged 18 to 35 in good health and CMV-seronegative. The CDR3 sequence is CASSVTGTTYEQYF. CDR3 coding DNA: TGTGCCAGCAGTGTGACCGGGACTACCTACGAGCAGTACTTC.